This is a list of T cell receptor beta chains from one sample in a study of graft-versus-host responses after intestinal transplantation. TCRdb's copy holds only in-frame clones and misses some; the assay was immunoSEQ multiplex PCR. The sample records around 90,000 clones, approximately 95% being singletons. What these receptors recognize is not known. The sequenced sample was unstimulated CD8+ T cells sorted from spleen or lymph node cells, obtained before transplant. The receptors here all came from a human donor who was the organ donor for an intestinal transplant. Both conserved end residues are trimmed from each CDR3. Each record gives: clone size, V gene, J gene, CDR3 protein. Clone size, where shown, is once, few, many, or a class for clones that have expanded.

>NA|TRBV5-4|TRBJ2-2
ASSRTGGDTGELF
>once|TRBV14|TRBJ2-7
ASSQATGTGIHEQY
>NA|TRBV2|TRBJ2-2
ATRGADTGELF
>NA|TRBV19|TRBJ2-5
ASSIVRFDGKQGPRKTRETQY
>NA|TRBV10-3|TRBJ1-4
AIRARRGEKLF
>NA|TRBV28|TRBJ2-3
ASSILVLGTDTQY
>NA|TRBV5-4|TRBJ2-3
ASSWGTSGRATDTQY
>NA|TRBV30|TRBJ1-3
AWSLAGILY
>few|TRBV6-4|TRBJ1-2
ASSEGEDRAFYGYT
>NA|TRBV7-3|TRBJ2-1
ASSPNPPRGSYNEQF
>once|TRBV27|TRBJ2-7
ASKGPPSYEQY
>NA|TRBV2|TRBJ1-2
ATFIGGYT
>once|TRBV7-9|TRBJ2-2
ASSESRGRSGSGELF
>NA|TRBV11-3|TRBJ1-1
ASSNSETGGGSTEAF